These T cell receptor beta chains were read from a single sample in a study of breast tumors, draining lymph nodes, adjacent tissues. Each CDR3 protein is one row after TCRdb ran MiXCR on the multiplex PCR reads. The sample has approximately 210,000 distinct CDR3 sequences, about 30% seen once. The source material was axillary lymph node tissue. Receptors originate from a female donor with breast cancer. Some clones in this sample may be carry-over from other donors' samples. CDR3s include the opening cysteine and the closing phenylalanine or tryptophan. Fields, in order: V gene, J gene, D gene, clone size, CDR3 DNA, CDR3 protein. A D gene is named only where the DNA matches it firmly. Clone size is given for some rows only: seen once, a few or many times, or a class if the clone is expanded.

>TRBV6-2/TRBV6-3|TRBJ2-5|-|few
TGTGCCAGCAGTTCCCACTCCCGGGACCGCAAGCGCCAACAATCTACTAAAGAGACCCAGTACTTC
CASSSHSRDRKRQQSTKETQYF
>TRBV7-2|TRBJ2-3|TRBD2|many
TGTGCCAGCAGCTTAGCGGGAGGGGCGGATACGCAGTATTTT
CASSLAGGADTQYF
>TRBV2|TRBJ2-3|-|many
TGTGCCACCCACGGCGGCGGGCGCACAGATACGCAGTATTTT
CATHGGGRTDTQYF
>TRBV24-1|TRBJ2-3|-|once
TGTGCCACCAGACCGGGAGCAACAGATACGCAGTATTTT
CATRPGATDTQYF
>TRBV12-3/TRBV12-4|TRBJ2-7|TRBD2|many
TGTGCCAGCAGCTACGGACTAGGAGGCTACGAGCAGTACTTC
CASSYGLGGYEQYF
>TRBV29-1|TRBJ2-5|TRBD2|many
TGCAGCGTGGGGGCTAGCGGGAGGTCAGAGACCCAGTACTTC
CSVGASGRSETQYF
>TRBV12-3/TRBV12-4|TRBJ2-7|TRBD2|many
TGTGCCAGCATGGGGCTAGCGGATTACGAGCAGTACTTC
CASMGLADYEQYF
>TRBV5-1|TRBJ1-2|-|many
TGCGCCAGCAGCTTGGACAGGGTTGATTATGGCTACACCTTC
CASSLDRVDYGYTF
>TRBV2|TRBJ2-3|TRBD2|many
TGTGCCAGCAGTTGGATAGCGGGAGGGCCTCGAGATACGCAGTATTTT
CASSWIAGGPRDTQYF
>TRBV19|TRBJ2-5|-|many
TGTGCCAGTAGTATGAACAGACGGGAGACCCAGTACTTC
CASSMNRRETQYF
>TRBV4-1|TRBJ2-3|-|-
TGCGCCAGCAGCCTCCGGGGAGACGCAGATACGCAGTATTTT
CASSLRGDADTQYF
>TRBV5-1|TRBJ2-5|TRBD2|many
TGCGCCAGCAGCTATACTAGCGGAGGGACCCAGTACTTC
CASSYTSGGTQYF
>TRBV25-1|TRBJ2-6|-|-
TGTGCCAGCAGTGAAAGGGACCCCGCCTCTGGGGCCAACGTCCTGACTTTC
CASSERDPASGANVLTF
>TRBV7-3|TRBJ2-5|-|many
TGTGCCAGCAGCTTCAACGGCCTAGTTGGCGAGACCCAGTACTTC
CASSFNGLVGETQYF